The clone carrying this T cell receptor beta chain was observed a few times. Its antigen is undetermined. The germline gives CDR1 SGHTS, CDR2 YDEGEE. J was trimmed by 2 bases and V by 4 bases; bases with no gene match: 6. CDR3 length: 16 residues. Unique molecular identifiers tagged individual cDNA molecules. Via MiXCR, TCRdb re-called the 5' RACE reads, giving one row per CDR3 protein. Of tens of thousands of distinct CDR3 sequences listed, around 13% are singletons. This sample is part of a study of early T cells in non-severe SARS-CoV-2 infection. Study in general: Sequencing targeted bulk RNA from unsorted whole blood, leaving chains unpaired. Notes on the study in general: Missing private and CD4 specificities, VDJdb matching favored anti-spike CD8 responses.

The chain links TRBV5-8 to TRBJ2-3; 11 bases align to TRBD2. The TCR originated in an adult who was a healthcare worker with PCR-confirmed SARS-CoV-2 infection or an uninfected control (not recorded which). Sequenced material: whole blood, taken at baseline. The CDR3 coding sequence is TGTGCCAGCAGCCTAGGGACTAGCGGCCACACAGATACGCAGTATTTT. Translated: CASSLGTSGHTDTQYF.